This T cell receptor (beta chain) was recorded in a study of blood T cell repertoires in COVID-19. Unmatched junction bases numbered 5, after V lost 3 bases and J lost 7 bases. The CDR3 length is 14 residues. Germline V CDR1 and CDR2: SGHTA, FQGNSA. Assay: immunoSEQ multiplex PCR; the TCRdb copy retains only in-frame clones and omits some. The table lists hundreds of thousands of clones, nearly 90% of them singletons. This clone occurred once. The sequenced sample consisted of PBMCs or T cells enriched from blood (not recorded which). The gene calls are TRBV7-2 and TRBJ2-7, with 11 bases aligning to TRBD1. This TCR came from a woman aged 18-35 years with acute COVID-19. CDR3 nucleotides: TGTGCCAGCAGCTTGGGACAGGGGGTGGATGAGCAGTACTTC. This sequence encodes CASSLGQGVDEQYF.